This T cell receptor (beta chain) is from a study of T cells in Graves' hyperthyroidism and ophthalmopathy. Uncontrolled infection, other autoimmune disease, pregnancy or lactation excluded patients. Researchers amplified the TCR beta CDR3 regions from RNA transcripts. The HTBI primer set drove a first-round RT-PCR of the TCR CDR3. TCRdb reanalysed the multiplex PCR reads using MiXCR and keeps one entry per CDR3 protein. Of roughly 200,000 distinct CDR3 sequences detected, around 16% appear once; the ten largest clones hold 53%. The CDR3 covers 13 residues. Germline V gene lookup returns CDR1 SGHRS and CDR2 YFSETQ. Trimming took off 9 bases at V and 1 base at J, with 13 bases between the two ends.

The rearrangement links TRBV5-1 to TRBJ1-1; D is possibly TRBD1 (6 bases). Sequencing input: blood. The receptor comes from a woman in her forties or fifties with Graves' hyperthyroidism. CDR3 nucleotide sequence: TGCGCCACCGCGGACAGTACGAACACTGAAGCTTTCTTT. Protein product: CATADSTNTEAFF.